This is a list of T cell receptor beta chains from one sample in a study of CD8 T cells in ankylosing spondylitis. TCRdb re-analysed the 5' RACE reads in MiXCR, keeping a single row per CDR3 protein. The profile shows 300,000 to 350,000 distinct CDR3 sequences, less than 25% of them singletons. The material sequenced was blood, either unsorted or a sorted T cell fraction (not recorded which). The receptor source for this set is a female donor with ankylosing spondylitis or in good health (not recorded which). The CDR3 runs from the conserved cysteine through the conserved F or W. A D gene is named only where the DNA matches it firmly. Some rows mark clone size as missing; the rest say once, few, many or name a class of expanded clone.

CDR3 | DNA | J | D | V | size
CSAPQRGANTGELFF | TGCAGTGCCCCTCAGCGGGGAGCGAACACCGGGGAGCTGTTTTTT | TRBJ2-2 | TRBD2 | TRBV20-1 | once
CASSVVGGTGELFF | TGTGCCAGCAGCGTAGTCGGGGGGACCGGGGAGCTGTTTTTT | TRBJ2-2 | TRBD2 | TRBV9 | few
CASSPDQSSYNEQFF | TGTGCCAGCAGTCCCGACCAGAGCTCCTACAATGAGCAGTTCTTC | TRBJ2-1 | . | TRBV28 | .
CASSDGVSYEQYF | TGTGCCAGCTCAGACGGGGTCTCCTACGAGCAGTACTTC | TRBJ2-7 | . | TRBV18 | .
CASSRTGGSANEKLFF | TGTGCCAGTAGTCGGACAGGGGGCAGCGCTAATGAAAAACTGTTTTTT | TRBJ1-4 | TRBD1 | TRBV19 | .
CASSFPLAGGPTGTQYF | TGTGCCAGCAGTTTCCCTTTAGCGGGAGGGCCCACCGGTACGCAGTATTTT | TRBJ2-3 | TRBD2 | TRBV6-5 | few
CASSFLPSGTDTQYF | TGTGCCAGCAGCTTTCTTCCTAGCGGAACAGATACGCAGTATTTT | TRBJ2-3 | TRBD2 | TRBV7-9 | .
CSAFPGGSYEQYF | TGCAGTGCTTTCCCAGGGGGCTCCTACGAGCAGTACTTC | TRBJ2-7 | TRBD1 | TRBV20-1 | .
CASSLAPTVNPSYEQYF | TGTGCCAGCAGCTTAGCGCCGACAGTGAATCCCTCCTACGAGCAGTACTTC | TRBJ2-7 | . | TRBV7-2 | few
CASSELVGAYNEQFF | TGTGCCAGCAGTGAATTAGTGGGGGCCTACAATGAGCAGTTCTTC | TRBJ2-1 | . | TRBV6-1 | .
CASSQGPGKETQYF | TGTGCCAGCAGTCAAGGCCCAGGCAAAGAGACCCAGTACTTC | TRBJ2-5 | . | TRBV12-3/TRBV12-4 | .
CASSPRLAGDYEQYF | TGTGCCAGCAGCCCTCGACTAGCGGGAGATTACGAGCAGTACTTC | TRBJ2-7 | TRBD2 | TRBV7-2 | few
CASSLGTSGNVDTQYF | TGTGCCAGCAGTCTGGGGACTAGCGGGAATGTAGATACGCAGTATTTT | TRBJ2-3 | TRBD2 | TRBV12-3/TRBV12-4 | few
CSARVSGRQVGTQYF | TGCAGTGCTAGAGTTAGCGGGAGGCAGGTGGGGACCCAGTACTTC | TRBJ2-5 | TRBD2 | TRBV20-1 | .
CASSLAGRSNSYEQYF | TGTGCCAGCAGCTTAGCGGGACGCTCAAATTCCTACGAGCAGTACTTC | TRBJ2-7 | . | TRBV7-2 | few
CASNTGGAPNNEQFF | TGTGCCAGCAATACAGGGGGAGCCCCAAACAATGAGCAGTTCTTC | TRBJ2-1 | TRBD1 | TRBV28 | .
CASSSSLAATGELFF | TGTGCCAGCAGCTCCTCACTAGCGGCAACCGGGGAGCTGTTTTTT | TRBJ2-2 | TRBD2 | TRBV7-2 | few
CASNHGDLPYNEQFF | TGTGCCAGCAATCATGGGGACTTACCCTACAATGAGCAGTTCTTC | TRBJ2-1 | . | TRBV5-5 | few
CSGQTGRTEAFF | TGCAGCGGCCAGACGGGCCGTACTGAAGCTTTCTTT | TRBJ1-1 | . | TRBV29-1 | many
CANARGGRSDEQYF | TGTGCCAACGCCCGGGGGGGCCGCAGCGACGAGCAGTACTTC | TRBJ2-7 | TRBD2 | TRBV7-8 | .
CATSLSRGSGLRRGELFF | TGTGCCACCAGTCTTTCACGAGGGAGCGGGTTAAGACGCGGGGAGCTGTTTTTT | TRBJ2-2 | . | TRBV24-1 | few
CSARDPGTGVGETQYF | TGCAGTGCTAGAGACCCTGGGACAGGGGTTGGGGAGACCCAGTACTTC | TRBJ2-5 | TRBD1 | TRBV20-1 | few
CASSCYEQYF | TGCGCCAGCAGTTGTTACGAGCAGTACTTC | TRBJ2-7 | . | TRBV23-1 | few
CSAISGRGTGELFF | TGCAGTGCCATTAGCGGGAGGGGTACCGGGGAGCTGTTTTTT | TRBJ2-2 | TRBD2 | TRBV20-1 | .
CASSALATGNTIYF | TGTGCCAGCAGCGCTTTGGCAACTGGAAACACCATATATTTT | TRBJ1-3 | . | TRBV28 | few
CASTIWRGANVLTF | TGTGCCAGCACTATATGGAGGGGGGCCAACGTCCTGACTTTC | TRBJ2-6 | . | TRBV6-1 | .
CASSQGSGSWAFF | TGTGCCAGCAGCCAAGGTTCGGGCAGTTGGGCTTTCTTT | TRBJ1-1 | . | TRBV3-1 | few
CASSVGIRDTEAFF | TGTGCCAGCAGCGTTGGGATAAGGGACACTGAAGCTTTCTTT | TRBJ1-1 | . | TRBV7-9 | .
CAITPGGPNEQFF | TGTGCCATTACACCCGGAGGACCAAATGAGCAGTTCTTC | TRBJ2-1 | . | TRBV10-3 | few
CASSLNGQGSYTF | TGTGCCAGCAGTTTAAATGGACAGGGTTCCTACACCTTC | TRBJ1-2 | TRBD1 | TRBV12-3/TRBV12-4 | medium-sized
CSVEQTGGGYEQYF | TGCAGCGTTGAACAGACAGGGGGTGGCTACGAGCAGTACTTC | TRBJ2-7 | TRBD1 | TRBV29-1 | many
CATAVLGNQPQHF | TGTGCCACCGCAGTCCTCGGCAATCAGCCCCAGCATTTT | TRBJ1-5 | . | TRBV6-2/TRBV6-3 | few
CASSYSQETYEQYF | TGTGCCAGCAGTTACTCCCAGGAGACCTACGAGCAGTACTTC | TRBJ2-7 | . | TRBV6-5 | .
CATSDLGVNTGELFF | TGTGCCACCAGTGATTTGGGAGTGAACACCGGGGAGCTGTTTTTT | TRBJ2-2 | . | TRBV24-1 | .
CSALPGEAPLYEQYF | TGCAGTGCCCTCCCCGGGGAGGCCCCCCTCTACGAGCAGTACTTC | TRBJ2-7 | . | TRBV20-1 | .
CSAPWGQASTDTQYF | TGCAGTGCTCCCTGGGGACAGGCAAGCACAGATACGCAGTATTTT | TRBJ2-3 | TRBD1 | TRBV20-1 | .
CASSRDRGDEQFF | TGTGCCAGCAGTCGCGACAGGGGGGATGAGCAGTTCTTC | TRBJ2-1 | TRBD1 | TRBV6-6 | many
CASSSLGTGDHDTQYF | TGTGCCAGCAGTTCTTTGGGGACAGGAGATCACGATACGCAGTATTTT | TRBJ2-3 | TRBD1 | TRBV6-2/TRBV6-3 | .
CASSSQTPSYEQYF | TGTGCCAGCAGTTCCCAGACTCCATCCTACGAGCAGTACTTC | TRBJ2-7 | . | TRBV27 | once
CASGLRGLAGDRQETQYF | TGTGCTAGTGGTTTGAGGGGGCTAGCGGGAGATAGACAAGAGACCCAGTACTTC | TRBJ2-5 | TRBD2 | TRBV12-5 | once
CASSERAGPYSGANVLTF | TGTGCCAGCAGTGAAAGGGCAGGTCCTTACTCTGGGGCCAACGTCCTGACTTTC | TRBJ2-6 | . | TRBV2 | few
CASSFSWATNTEAFF | TGTGCCAGCAGCTTTTCTTGGGCGACTAACACTGAAGCTTTCTTT | TRBJ1-1 | . | TRBV5-6 | .
CASRSTSDPYNEQFF | TGTGCCAGCAGGTCAACTAGCGACCCCTACAATGAGCAGTTCTTC | TRBJ2-1 | TRBD2 | TRBV6-1 | .
CASTFPDRGENIQYF | TGTGCCAGCACCTTCCCGGACAGGGGGGAAAACATTCAGTACTTC | TRBJ2-4 | TRBD1 | TRBV27 | .
CSARLGTSYQPQHF | TGCAGTGCTAGGCTTGGGACGTCCTATCAGCCCCAGCATTTT | TRBJ1-5 | . | TRBV20-1 | .
CASRSNREMAGELFF | TGTGCCAGCAGGTCCAACAGGGAAATGGCCGGGGAGCTGTTTTTT | TRBJ2-2 | . | TRBV7-2 | few
CASRDTDTQYF | TGTGCCAGCCGAGACACAGATACGCAGTATTTT | TRBJ2-3 | . | TRBV6-5 | many
CSARLWQNTEAFF | TGCAGTGCCCGGCTTTGGCAGAACACTGAAGCTTTCTTT | TRBJ1-1 | . | TRBV20-1 | .
CASSPDRGSTGELFF | TGTGCCAGCAGTCCCGACAGGGGAAGCACCGGGGAGCTGTTTTTT | TRBJ2-2 | TRBD1 | TRBV6-1 | .